Below are 2 T cell receptor beta chains sequenced from a single sample in a study of blood T cell repertoires in COVID-19. Generated by immunoSEQ multiplex PCR, the TCRdb table keeps only in-frame clones and is missing some. The sample has about 230,000 clones; approximately 82% are singletons. The source material was peripheral blood. The source of these receptors is a man between 40 and 49 years old who had recovered from COVID-19.

The chain couples TRBV27 to TRBJ2-1, with D tentatively TRBD1 (5 bases). Trimming cost V 4 bases and J 2 bases, with 15 bases left between them. The V gene's germline CDR1 is MNHEY and CDR2 SMNVEV (reference sequence). The CDR3 covers 16 residues. This CDR3 is CASSSLRRGTYNEQFF. The CDR3 nucleotides read TGTGCCAGCAGTTCCCTCAGAAGGGGAACCTACAATGAGCAGTTCTTC.

The chain links TRBV9 to TRBJ2-7, with TRBD1 as a possible D gene (7 bases). Trimming took 4 bases from V and 6 from J, leaving 20 bases between them. This CDR3 has 15 amino acids. CDR1 and CDR2 from the germline V gene are SGDLS and YYNGEE. This CDR3 is CASSPRGEPLGEQYF. The CDR3 region has the DNA TGTGCCAGCAGCCCCAGGGGGGAGCCTTTAGGCGAGCAGTACTTC.